The rows below give T cell receptor beta chains drawn from one sample of a study of T cell changes during pregnancy in multiple sclerosis. Method: immunoSEQ multiplex PCR; TCRdb's copy keeps in-frame clones and lacks some. Here the sample spans tens of thousands of clones, around 90% being singletons. Here the sequenced sample was CD4+ T cells from peripheral blood mononuclear cells, taken after pregnancy. These receptors were collected from a female donor in good health, enrolled as a control in a pregnancy study. Each CDR3 is given with its conserved first and last residue.

>TRBJ2-1|13|TRBV11-3
CASSPGTVGEQFF
>TRBJ2-1|15|TRBV2
CATLGLAAVYNEQFF
>TRBJ1-5|20|TRBV7-8
CASSFHAWAGGIISNQPQHF
>TRBJ1-6|16|TRBV27
CASSLYATGGASPLHF
>TRBJ2-5|15|TRBV28
CASSLSTGGRETQYF
>TRBJ1-5|17|TRBV27
CASSFHRGQGEDQPQHF
>TRBJ2-1|17|TRBV7-2
CASSLVTPGTSLYEQFF
>TRBJ2-7|14|TRBV19
CASRPRQGSGEQYF
>TRBJ2-7|12|TRBV29-1
CSVERQGNEQYF
>TRBJ2-3|14|TRBV7-8
CASRQSTSTDTQYF
>TRBJ2-1|16|TRBV9
CASSVSSGGLGNEQFF
>TRBJ1-2|13|TRBV11-2
CASSPGQVYGYTF
>TRBJ2-7|14|TRBV2
CASRPNRGIYEQYF
>TRBJ1-4|15|TRBV6-1
CASRDRTGVNEKLFF
>TRBJ1-2|15|TRBV10-3
CAISESAAARYGYTF
>TRBJ2-2|16|TRBV30
CAWSVLAGRSPGELFF
>TRBJ2-3|18|TRBV19
CASSTGLAGGRRTDTQYF
>TRBJ1-5|15|TRBV6-1
CASSEVGVFNQPQHF